The rows below give T cell receptor beta chains drawn from one sample of a study of identical twins. TCRdb reanalysed the 5' RACE reads using MiXCR and keeps one entry per CDR3 protein. The sample holds 570,000 or so distinct CDR3 sequences, just under 10% seen once. The sample was also linked to a second study, of yellow fever vaccine responses in identical twins.

The sequenced sample was PBMCs. All receptors derive from a woman aged 18-29 years in good health. Both conserved end residues are part of each CDR3. The D gene is left open where the match is weak. Clone size is shown for a subset of rows, as once, few, many or a class of expanded clone.

>few|TRBD1|TRBJ1-2|TRBV7-9
TGTGCCAGCAGCTCCGGGACAGGGGGCGCGGGGAGCTATGGCTACACCTTC
CASSSGTGGAGSYGYTF
>few|NA|TRBJ1-1|TRBV7-3
TGTGCCAGCAGCTTGGGAAGTTGGACGAACACTGAAGCTTTCTTT
CASSLGSWTNTEAFF
>many|NA|TRBJ2-5|TRBV4-2
TGTGCCAGCAGCCAAGAAAGTTTCCCAGGGAGAGAGACCCAGTACTTC
CASSQESFPGRETQYF
>few|NA|TRBJ2-7|TRBV5-5
TGTGCCAGCCGTCGATGGGAGTTCTACGAGCAGTACTTC
CASRRWEFYEQYF
>many|NA|TRBJ1-1|TRBV29-1
TGCAGCGTTGAACAGGACCTTCACACTGAAGCTTTCTTT
CSVEQDLHTEAFF
>few|TRBD2|TRBJ2-7|TRBV20-1
TGCAGTGCATTAGCTAGCGGAACCTACGAGCAGTACTTC
CSALASGTYEQYF
>many|NA|TRBJ2-5|TRBV20-1
TGCAGTGCTATCGGGGGCGTAGAGACCCAGTACTTC
CSAIGGVETQYF
>NA|NA|TRBJ2-5|TRBV7-2
TGTGCCAGCAGCCCCCCTGGATCGAGGGGAGAGACCCAGTACTTC
CASSPPGSRGETQYF
>many|NA|TRBJ2-2|TRBV5-1
TGCGCCAGCCTAGTTTCGCCTTCGAACACCGGGGAGCTGTTTTTT
CASLVSPSNTGELFF
>NA|NA|TRBJ2-7|TRBV3-1
TGTGCCAGCAGCCAAGGACGGGCGAGTTCCAGAGTCTGGCAGTACTTC
CASSQGRASSRVWQYF
>once|NA|TRBJ1-1|TRBV11-3
TGTGCCAGCAGCTCGAATCCGGGGAACTGGAACACTGAAGCTTTCTTT
CASSSNPGNWNTEAFF
>NA|NA|TRBJ1-4|TRBV5-6
TGTGCCAGCAGCCCTATCGGGGATAGTGGGGAAAAACTGTTTTTT
CASSPIGDSGEKLFF
>NA|NA|TRBJ2-7|TRBV18
TGTGCCAGCTCACCGGGACACCAATACGAGCAGTACTTC
CASSPGHQYEQYF
>many|TRBD1|TRBJ1-3|TRBV29-1
TGCAGCGTATTAGGGGGCCAAGCCTCTGGAAACACCATATATTTT
CSVLGGQASGNTIYF
>few|NA|TRBJ2-6|TRBV5-1
TGCGCCAGCAGCCCCCGTGGGCTGGACTCTGGGGCCAACGTCCTGACTTTC
CASSPRGLDSGANVLTF
>NA|TRBD1|TRBJ2-7|TRBV14
TGTGCCAGCAGCCAAGTACACAGGGGTCGTTACGAGCAGTACTTC
CASSQVHRGRYEQYF
>NA|NA|TRBJ1-3|TRBV20-1
TGCAGTGCTAGGGCGTGGCAGGGAACTGGAAACACCATATATTTT
CSARAWQGTGNTIYF
>few|NA|TRBJ1-4|TRBV5-6
TGTGCCAGCAGCTTGTCTACAAGACGCCGGGGTGAAAAACTGTTTTTT
CASSLSTRRRGEKLFF
>many|NA|TRBJ2-7|TRBV5-1
TGCGCCAGCAGCCCGACTCCAGCAACCTACGAGCAGTACTTC
CASSPTPATYEQYF
>many|NA|TRBJ2-7|TRBV20-1
TGCAGTGCAGGGACGGAAGCCTACGAGCAGTACTTC
CSAGTEAYEQYF